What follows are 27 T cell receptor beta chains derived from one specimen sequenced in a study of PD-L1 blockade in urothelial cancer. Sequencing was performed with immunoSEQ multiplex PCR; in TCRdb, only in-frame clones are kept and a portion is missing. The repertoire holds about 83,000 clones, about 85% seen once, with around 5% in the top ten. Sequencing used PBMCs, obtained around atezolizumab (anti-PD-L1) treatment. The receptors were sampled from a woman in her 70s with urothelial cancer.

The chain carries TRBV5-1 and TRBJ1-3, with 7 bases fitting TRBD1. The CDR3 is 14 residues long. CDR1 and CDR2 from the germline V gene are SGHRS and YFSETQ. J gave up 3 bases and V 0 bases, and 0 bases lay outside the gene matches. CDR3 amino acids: CASSLGTGGNTIYF. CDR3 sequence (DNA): TGCGCCAGCAGCTTGGGGACAGGTGGAAACACCATATATTTT. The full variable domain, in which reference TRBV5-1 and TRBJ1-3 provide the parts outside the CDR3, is KAGVTQTPRYLIKTRGQQVTLSCSPISGHRSVSWYQQTPGQGLQFLFEYFSETQRNKGNFPGRFSGRQFSNSRSEMNVSTLELGDSALYLCASSLGTGGNTIYFGEGSWLTVV.

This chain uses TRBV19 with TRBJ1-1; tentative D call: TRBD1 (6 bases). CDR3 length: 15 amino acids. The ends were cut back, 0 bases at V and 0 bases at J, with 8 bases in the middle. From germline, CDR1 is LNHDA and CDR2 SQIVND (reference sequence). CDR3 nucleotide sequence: TGTGCCAGTAGTATAGAGGGACATCTGAACACTGAAGCTTTCTTT. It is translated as CASSIEGHLNTEAFF. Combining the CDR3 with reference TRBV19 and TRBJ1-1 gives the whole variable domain DGGITQSPKYLFRKEGQNVTLSCEQNLNHDAMYWYRQDPGQGLRLIYYSQIVNDFQKGDIAEGYSVSREKKESFPLTVTSAQKNPTAFYLCASSIEGHLNTEAFFGQGTRLTVV.

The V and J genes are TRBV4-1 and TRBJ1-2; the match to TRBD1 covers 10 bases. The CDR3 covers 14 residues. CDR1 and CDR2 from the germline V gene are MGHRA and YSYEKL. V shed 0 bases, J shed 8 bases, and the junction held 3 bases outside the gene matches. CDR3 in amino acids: CASSQDGGQGGYTF. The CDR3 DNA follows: TGCGCCAGCAGCCAAGATGGGGGACAGGGGGGCTACACCTTC.

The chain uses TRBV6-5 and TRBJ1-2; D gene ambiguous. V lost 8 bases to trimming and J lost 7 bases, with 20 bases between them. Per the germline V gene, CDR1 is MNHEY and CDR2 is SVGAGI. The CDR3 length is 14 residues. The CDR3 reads CASGTDARSSGYTF. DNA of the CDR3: TGTGCCAGCGGTACAGACGCGCGCAGTAGTGGCTACACCTTC.

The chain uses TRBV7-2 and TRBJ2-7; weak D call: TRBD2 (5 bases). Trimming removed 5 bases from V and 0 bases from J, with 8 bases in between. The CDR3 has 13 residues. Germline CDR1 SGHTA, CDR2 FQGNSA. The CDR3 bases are TGTGCCAGCAGCCGGACTGCCTCCTACGAGCAGTACTTC. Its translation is CASSRTASYEQYF. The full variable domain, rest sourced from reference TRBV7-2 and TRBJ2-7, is GAGVSQSPSNKVTEKGKDVELRCDPISGHTALYWYRQSLGQGLEFLIYFQGNSAPDKSGLPSDRFSAERTGGSVSTLTIQRTQQEDSAVYLCASSRTASYEQYFGPGTRLTVT.

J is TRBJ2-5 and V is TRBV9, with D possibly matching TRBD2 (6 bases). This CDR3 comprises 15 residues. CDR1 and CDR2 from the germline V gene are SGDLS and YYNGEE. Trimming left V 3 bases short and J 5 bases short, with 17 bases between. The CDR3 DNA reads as TGTGCCAGCAGCGCGAGCCCGACTAGTTGGGAGACCCAGTACTTC. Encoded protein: CASSASPTSWETQYF.

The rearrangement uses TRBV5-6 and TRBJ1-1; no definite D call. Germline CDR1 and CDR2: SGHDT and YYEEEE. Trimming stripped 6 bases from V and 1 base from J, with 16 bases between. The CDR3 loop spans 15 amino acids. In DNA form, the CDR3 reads TGTGCCAGCACCCTTGGGTCGGCAGGGAACACTGAAGCTTTCTTT. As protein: CASTLGSAGNTEAFF.

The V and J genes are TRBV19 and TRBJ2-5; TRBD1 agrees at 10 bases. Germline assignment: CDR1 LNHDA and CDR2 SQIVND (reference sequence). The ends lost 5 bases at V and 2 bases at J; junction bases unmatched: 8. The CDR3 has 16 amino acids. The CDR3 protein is CASSRDRGLGQETQYF. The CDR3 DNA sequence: TGTGCCAGTAGTCGTGACAGGGGGCTTGGGCAAGAGACCCAGTACTTC. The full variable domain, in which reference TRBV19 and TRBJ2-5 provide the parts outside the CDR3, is DGGITQSPKYLFRKEGQNVTLSCEQNLNHDAMYWYRQDPGQGLRLIYYSQIVNDFQKGDIAEGYSVSREKKESFPLTVTSAQKNPTAFYLCASSRDRGLGQETQYFGPGTRLLVL.

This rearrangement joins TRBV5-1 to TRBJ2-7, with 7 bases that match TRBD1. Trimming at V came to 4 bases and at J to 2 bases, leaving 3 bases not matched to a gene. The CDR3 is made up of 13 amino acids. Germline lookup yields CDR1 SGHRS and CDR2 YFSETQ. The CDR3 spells CASSTGTAYEQYF. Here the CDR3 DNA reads TGCGCCAGCAGCACCGGGACAGCCTACGAGCAGTACTTC.

The CDR3 sequence: CASSVVGRGPYTDTQYF. In DNA form, the CDR3 reads TGTGCCAGCAGCGTAGTAGGCAGGGGGCCTTACACAGATACGCAGTATTTT. The chain carries TRBV9 and TRBJ2-3, with 8 nucleotides matching TRBD1. From germline, CDR1 is SGDLS and CDR2 YYNGEE. The CDR3 loop spans 17 amino acids. Trimming at V came to 0 bases and at J to 2 bases, leaving 8 bases not matched to a gene.

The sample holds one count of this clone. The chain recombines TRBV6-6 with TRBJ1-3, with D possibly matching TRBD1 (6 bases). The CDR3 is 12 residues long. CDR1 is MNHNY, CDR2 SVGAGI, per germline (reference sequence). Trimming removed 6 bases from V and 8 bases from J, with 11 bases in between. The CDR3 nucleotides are TGTGCCAGCAGCCGGGACATCCACACCATATATTTT. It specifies CASSRDIHTIYF.

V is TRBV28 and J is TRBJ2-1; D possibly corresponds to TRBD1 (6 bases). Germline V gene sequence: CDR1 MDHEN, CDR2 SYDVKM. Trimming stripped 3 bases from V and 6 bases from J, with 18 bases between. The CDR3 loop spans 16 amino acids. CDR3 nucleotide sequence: TGTGCCAGCAGTTTCCCGCCCAAAACAGGGAGCAATGAGCAGTTCTTC. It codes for CASSFPPKTGSNEQFF.

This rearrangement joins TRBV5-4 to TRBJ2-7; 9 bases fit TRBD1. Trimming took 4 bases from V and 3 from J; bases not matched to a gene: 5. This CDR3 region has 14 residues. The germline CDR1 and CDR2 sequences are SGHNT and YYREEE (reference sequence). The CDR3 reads CASSTQGAGYEQYF. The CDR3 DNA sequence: TGTGCCAGCAGCACACAGGGGGCCGGCTACGAGCAGTACTTC.

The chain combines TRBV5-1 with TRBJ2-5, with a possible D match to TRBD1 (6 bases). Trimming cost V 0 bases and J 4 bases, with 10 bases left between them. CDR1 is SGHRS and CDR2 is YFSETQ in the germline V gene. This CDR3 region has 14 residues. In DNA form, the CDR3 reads TGCGCCAGCAGCTTGGGGGGGCTACGAGAGACCCAGTACTTC. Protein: CASSLGGLRETQYF.

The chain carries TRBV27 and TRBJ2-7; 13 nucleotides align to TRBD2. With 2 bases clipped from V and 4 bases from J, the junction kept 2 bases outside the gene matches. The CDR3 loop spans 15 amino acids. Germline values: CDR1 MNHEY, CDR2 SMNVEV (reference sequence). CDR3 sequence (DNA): TGTGCCAGCAGTTTAGAGGGACTAGCGGGATACGAGCAGTACTTC. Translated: CASSLEGLAGYEQYF.

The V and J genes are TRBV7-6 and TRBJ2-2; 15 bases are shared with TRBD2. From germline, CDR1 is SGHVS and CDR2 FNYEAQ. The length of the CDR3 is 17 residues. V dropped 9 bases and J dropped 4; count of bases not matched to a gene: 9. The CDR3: CASQGLAGGLSTGELFF. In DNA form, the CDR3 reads TGTGCCAGTCAAGGACTAGCGGGAGGGCTAAGCACCGGGGAGCTGTTTTTT.

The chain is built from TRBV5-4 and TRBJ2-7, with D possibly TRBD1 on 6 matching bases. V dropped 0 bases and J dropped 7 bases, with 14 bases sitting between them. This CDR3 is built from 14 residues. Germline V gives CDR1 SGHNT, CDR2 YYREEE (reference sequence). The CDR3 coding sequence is TGTGCCAGCAGCTTGGGACAGGCGACTGGGGAGCAGTACTTC. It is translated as CASSLGQATGEQYF.

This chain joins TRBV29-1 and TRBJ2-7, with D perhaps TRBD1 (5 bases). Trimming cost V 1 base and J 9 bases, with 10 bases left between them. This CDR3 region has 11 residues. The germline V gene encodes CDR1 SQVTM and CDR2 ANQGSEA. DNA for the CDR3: TGCAGCGTTGAAGTACAGGATGCGCAGTACTTC. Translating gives CSVEVQDAQYF.

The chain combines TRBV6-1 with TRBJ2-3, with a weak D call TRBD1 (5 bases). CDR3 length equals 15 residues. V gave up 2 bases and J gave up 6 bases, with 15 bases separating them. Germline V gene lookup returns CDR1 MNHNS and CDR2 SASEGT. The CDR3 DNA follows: TGTGCCAGCAGTGAACGACAGATCCTTAGGGATACGCAGTATTTT. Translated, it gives CASSERQILRDTQYF.

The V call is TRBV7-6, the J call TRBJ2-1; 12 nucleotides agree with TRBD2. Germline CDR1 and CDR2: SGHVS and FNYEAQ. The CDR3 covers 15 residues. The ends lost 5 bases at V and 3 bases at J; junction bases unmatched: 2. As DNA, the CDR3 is TGTGCCAGCAGCCGGACTAGCGGGGTCTACAATGAGCAGTTCTTC. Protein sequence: CASSRTSGVYNEQFF.

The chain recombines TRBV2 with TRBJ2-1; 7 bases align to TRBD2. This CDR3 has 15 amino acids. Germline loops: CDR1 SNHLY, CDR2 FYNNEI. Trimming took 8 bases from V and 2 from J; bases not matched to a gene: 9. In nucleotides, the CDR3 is TGTGCCAGCGGGGTGGGGGGGGAAGCCTACAATGAGCAGTTCTTC. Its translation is CASGVGGEAYNEQFF.

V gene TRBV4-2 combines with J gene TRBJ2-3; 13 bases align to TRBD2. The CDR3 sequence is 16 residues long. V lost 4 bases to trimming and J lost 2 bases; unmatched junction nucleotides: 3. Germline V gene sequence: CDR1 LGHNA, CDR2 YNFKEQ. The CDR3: CASSPGLAGVTDTQYF. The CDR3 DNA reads TGTGCCAGCAGCCCCGGACTAGCGGGGGTCACAGATACGCAGTATTTT.

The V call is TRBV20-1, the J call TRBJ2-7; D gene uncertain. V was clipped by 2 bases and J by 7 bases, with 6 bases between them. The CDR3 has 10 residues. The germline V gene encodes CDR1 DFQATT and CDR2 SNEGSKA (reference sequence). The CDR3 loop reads CSARIVEQYF. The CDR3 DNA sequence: TGCAGTGCTAGAATAGTTGAGCAGTACTTC.

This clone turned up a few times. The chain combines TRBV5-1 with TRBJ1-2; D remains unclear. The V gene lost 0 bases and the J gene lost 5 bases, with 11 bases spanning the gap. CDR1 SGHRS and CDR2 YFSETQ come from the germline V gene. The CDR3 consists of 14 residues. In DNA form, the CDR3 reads TGCGCCAGCAGCTTGGATTTCCAGGATTATGGCTACACCTTC. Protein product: CASSLDFQDYGYTF.

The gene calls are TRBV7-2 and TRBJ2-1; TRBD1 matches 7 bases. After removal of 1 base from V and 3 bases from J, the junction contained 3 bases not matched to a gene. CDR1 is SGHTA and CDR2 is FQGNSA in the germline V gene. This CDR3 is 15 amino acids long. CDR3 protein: CASSLEGQYYNEQFF. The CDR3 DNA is TGTGCCAGCAGCTTAGAGGGACAGTACTACAATGAGCAGTTCTTC.

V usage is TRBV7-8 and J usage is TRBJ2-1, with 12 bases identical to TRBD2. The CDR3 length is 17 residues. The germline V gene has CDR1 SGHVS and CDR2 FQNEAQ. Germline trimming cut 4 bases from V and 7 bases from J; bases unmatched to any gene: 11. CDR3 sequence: CASSYRGASGRANEQFF. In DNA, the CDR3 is TGTGCCAGCAGCTATAGAGGCGCTAGCGGGAGGGCAAATGAGCAGTTCTTC.

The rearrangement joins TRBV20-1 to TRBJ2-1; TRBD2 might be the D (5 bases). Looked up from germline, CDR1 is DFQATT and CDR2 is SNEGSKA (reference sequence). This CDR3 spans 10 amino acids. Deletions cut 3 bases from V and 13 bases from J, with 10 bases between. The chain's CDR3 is CSASGADQFF. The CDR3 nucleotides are TGCAGTGCTAGTGGAGCGGACCAGTTCTTC.